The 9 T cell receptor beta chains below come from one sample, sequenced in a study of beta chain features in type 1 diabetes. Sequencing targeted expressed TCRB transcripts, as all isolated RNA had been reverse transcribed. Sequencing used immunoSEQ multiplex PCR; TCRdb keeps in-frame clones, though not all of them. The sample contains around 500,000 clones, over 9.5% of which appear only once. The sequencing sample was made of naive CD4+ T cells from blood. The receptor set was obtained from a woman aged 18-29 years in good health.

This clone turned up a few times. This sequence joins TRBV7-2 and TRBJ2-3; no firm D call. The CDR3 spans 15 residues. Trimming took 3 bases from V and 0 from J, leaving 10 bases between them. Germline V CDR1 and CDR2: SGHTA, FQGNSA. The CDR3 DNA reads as TGTGCCAGCAGCTTGGTACCGTCTAGCACAGATACGCAGTATTTT. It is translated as CASSLVPSSTDTQYF.

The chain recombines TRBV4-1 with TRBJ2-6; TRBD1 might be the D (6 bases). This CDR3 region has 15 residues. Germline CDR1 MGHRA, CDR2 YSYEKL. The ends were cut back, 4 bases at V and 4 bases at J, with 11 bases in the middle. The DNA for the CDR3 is TGCGCCAGCAGCCTGCAGGGGACGGGGGCCAACGTCCTGACTTTC. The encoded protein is CASSLQGTGANVLTF.

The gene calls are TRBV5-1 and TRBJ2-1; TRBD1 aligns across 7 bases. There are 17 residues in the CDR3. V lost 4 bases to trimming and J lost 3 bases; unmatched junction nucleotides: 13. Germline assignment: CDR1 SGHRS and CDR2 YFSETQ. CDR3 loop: CASSPSSDRVFYNEQFF. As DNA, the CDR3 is TGCGCCAGCAGCCCTTCCTCAGACAGGGTTTTCTACAATGAGCAGTTCTTC.

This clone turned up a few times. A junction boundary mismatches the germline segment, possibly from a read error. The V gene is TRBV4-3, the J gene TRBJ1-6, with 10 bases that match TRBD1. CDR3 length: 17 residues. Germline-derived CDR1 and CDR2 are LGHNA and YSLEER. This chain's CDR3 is CASSQAPSGTGVSPLHF. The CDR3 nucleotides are TGCGCCAGCAGTCAAGCCCCTTCCGGGACAGGGGTTTCACCCCTCCACTTT.

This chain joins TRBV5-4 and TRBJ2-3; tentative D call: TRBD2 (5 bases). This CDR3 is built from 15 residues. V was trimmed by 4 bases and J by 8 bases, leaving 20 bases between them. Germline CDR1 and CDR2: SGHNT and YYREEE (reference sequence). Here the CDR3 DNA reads TGTGCCAGCAGCGCCCAACTAGGGATCGCGGGTACGCAGTATTTT. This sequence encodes CASSAQLGIAGTQYF.

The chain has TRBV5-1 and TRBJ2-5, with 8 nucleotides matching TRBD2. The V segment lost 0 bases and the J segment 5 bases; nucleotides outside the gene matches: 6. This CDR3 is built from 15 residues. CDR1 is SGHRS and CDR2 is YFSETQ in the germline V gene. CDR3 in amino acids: CASSLVGRAAETQYF. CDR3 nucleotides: TGCGCCAGCAGCTTGGTCGGGAGGGCCGCGGAGACCCAGTACTTC.

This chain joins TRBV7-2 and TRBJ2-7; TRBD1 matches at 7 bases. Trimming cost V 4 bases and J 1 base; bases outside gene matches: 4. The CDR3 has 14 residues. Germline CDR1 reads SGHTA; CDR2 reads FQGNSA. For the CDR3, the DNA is TGTGCCAGCAGCTCCCGGACAGGATCCTACGAGCAGTACGTC. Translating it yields CASSSRTGSYEQYV.

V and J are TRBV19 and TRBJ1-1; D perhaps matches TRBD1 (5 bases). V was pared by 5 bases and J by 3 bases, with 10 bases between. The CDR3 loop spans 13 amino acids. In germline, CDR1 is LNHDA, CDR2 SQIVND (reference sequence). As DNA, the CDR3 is TGTGCCAGTAGTTTGGTACAGGACACTGAAGCTTTCTTT. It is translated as CASSLVQDTEAFF.

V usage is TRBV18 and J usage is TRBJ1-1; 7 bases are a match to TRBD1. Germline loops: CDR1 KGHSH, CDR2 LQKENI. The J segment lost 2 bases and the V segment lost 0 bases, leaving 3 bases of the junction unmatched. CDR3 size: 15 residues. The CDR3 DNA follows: TGTGCCAGCTCACCACCCGGGACAGTCAACACTGAAGCTTTCTTT. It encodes CASSPPGTVNTEAFF.